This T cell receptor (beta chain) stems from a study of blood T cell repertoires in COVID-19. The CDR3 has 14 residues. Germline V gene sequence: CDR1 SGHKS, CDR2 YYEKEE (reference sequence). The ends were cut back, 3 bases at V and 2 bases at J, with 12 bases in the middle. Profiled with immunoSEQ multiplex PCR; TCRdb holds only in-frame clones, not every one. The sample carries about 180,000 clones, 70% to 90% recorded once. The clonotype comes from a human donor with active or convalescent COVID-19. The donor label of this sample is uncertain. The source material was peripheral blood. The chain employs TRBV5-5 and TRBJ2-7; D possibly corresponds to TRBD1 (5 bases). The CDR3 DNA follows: TGTGCCAGCAGCTCAAACACAGGAACCTACGAGCAGTACTTC. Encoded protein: CASSSNTGTYEQYF.